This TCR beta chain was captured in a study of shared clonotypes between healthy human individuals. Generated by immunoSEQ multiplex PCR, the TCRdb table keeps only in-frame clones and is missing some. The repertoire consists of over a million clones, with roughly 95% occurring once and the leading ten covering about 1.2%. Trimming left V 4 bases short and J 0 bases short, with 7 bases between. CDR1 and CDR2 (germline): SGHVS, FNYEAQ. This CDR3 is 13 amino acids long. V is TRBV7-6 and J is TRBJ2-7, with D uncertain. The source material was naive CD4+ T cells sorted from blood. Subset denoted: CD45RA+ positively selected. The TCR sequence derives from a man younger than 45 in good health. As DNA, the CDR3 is TGTGCCAGCAGCTCGGTAAGCTCCTACGAGCAGTACTTC. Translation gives CASSSVSSYEQYF.